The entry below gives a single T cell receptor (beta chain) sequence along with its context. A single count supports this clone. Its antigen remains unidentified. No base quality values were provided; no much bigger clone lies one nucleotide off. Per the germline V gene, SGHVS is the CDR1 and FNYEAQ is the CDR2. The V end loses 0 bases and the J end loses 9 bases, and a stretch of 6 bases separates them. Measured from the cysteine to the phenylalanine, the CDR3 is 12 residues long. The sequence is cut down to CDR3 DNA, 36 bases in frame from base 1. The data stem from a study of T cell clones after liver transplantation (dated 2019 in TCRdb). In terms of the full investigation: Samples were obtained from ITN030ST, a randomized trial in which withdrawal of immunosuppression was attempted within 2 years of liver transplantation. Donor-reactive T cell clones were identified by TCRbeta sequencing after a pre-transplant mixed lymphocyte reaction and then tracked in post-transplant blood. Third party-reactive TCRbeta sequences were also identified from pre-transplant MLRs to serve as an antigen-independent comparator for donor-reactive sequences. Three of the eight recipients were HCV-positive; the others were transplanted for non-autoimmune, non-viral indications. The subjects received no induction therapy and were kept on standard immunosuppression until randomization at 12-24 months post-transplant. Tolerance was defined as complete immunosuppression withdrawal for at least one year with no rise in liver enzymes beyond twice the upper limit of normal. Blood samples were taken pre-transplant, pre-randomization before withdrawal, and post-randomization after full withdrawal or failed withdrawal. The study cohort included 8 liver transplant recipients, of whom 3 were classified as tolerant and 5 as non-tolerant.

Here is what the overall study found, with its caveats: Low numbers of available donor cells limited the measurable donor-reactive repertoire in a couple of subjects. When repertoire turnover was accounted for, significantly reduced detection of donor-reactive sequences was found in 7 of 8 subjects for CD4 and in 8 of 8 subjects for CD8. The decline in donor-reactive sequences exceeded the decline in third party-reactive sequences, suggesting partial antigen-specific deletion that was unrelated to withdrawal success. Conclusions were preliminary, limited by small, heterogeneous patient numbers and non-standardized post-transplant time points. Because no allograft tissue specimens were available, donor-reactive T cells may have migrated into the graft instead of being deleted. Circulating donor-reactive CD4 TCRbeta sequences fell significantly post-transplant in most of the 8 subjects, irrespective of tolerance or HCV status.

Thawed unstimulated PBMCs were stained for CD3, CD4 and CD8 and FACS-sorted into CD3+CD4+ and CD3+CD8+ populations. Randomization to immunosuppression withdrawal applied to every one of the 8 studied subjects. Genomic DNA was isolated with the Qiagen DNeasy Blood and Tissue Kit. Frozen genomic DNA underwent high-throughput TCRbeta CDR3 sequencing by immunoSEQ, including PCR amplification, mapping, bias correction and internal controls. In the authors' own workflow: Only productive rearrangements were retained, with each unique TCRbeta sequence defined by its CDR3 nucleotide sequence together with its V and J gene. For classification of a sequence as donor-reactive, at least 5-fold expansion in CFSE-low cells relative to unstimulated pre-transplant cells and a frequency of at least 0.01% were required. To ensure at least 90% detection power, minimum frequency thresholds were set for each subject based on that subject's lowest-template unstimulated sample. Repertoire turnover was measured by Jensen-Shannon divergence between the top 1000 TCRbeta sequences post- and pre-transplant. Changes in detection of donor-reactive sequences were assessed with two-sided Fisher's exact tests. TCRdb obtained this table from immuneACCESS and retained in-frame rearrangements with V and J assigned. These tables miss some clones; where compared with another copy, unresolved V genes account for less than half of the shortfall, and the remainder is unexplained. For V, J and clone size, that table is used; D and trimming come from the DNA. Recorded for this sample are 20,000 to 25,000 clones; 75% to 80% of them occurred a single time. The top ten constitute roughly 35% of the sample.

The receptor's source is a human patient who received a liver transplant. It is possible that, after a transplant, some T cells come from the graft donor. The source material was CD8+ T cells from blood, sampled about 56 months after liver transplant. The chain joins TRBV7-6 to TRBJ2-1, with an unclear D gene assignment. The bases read TGTGCCAGCAGCTTAGCGCGCGGTGAGCAGTTCTTC. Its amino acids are CASSLARGEQFF.